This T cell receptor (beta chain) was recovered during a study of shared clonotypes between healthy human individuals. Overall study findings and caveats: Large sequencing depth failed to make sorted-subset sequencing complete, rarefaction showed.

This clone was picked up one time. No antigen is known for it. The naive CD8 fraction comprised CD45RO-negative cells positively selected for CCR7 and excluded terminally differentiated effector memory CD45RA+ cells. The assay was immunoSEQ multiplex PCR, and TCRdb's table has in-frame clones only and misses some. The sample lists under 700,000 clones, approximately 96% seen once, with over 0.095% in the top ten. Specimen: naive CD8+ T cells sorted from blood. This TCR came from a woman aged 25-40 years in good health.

The chain's CDR3 is CASGGARYEQYF. The CDR3 DNA sequence: TGTGCCAGCGGGGGGGCGCGTTACGAGCAGTACTTC. V gene TRBV7-9 combines with J gene TRBJ2-7; a weak D match, TRBD2 (7 bases). V lost 8 bases and J lost 4, with 12 bases in between. Germline-derived CDR1 and CDR2 are SEHNR and FQNEAQ (reference sequence). The CDR3 is 12 residues long.